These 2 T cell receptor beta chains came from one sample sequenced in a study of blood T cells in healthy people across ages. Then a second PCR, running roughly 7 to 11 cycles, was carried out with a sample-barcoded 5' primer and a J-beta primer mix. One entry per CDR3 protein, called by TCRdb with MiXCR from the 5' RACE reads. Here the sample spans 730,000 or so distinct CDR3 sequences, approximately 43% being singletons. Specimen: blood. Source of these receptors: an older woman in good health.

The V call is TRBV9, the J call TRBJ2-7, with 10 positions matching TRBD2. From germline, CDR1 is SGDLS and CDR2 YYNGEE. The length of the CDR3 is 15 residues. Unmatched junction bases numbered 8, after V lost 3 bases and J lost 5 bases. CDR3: CASSAGLAGVNEQYF. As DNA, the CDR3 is TGTGCCAGCAGCGCCGGCCTAGCGGGAGTCAACGAGCAGTACTTC. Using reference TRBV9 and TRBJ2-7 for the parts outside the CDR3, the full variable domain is DSGVTQTPKHLITATGQRVTLRCSPRSGDLSVYWYQQSLDQGLQFLIQYYNGEERAKGNILERFSAQQFPDLHSELNLSSLELGDSALYFCASSAGLAGVNEQYFGPGTRLTVT.

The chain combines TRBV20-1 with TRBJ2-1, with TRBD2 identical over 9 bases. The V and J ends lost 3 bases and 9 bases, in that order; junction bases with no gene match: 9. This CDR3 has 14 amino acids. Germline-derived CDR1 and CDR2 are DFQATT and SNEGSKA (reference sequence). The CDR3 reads CSARGGGGALEQFF. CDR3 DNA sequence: TGCAGTGCTAGGGGTGGCGGGGGGGCTCTTGAGCAGTTCTTC.